This TCR beta chain was recovered during a study of blood T cell repertoires in COVID-19. The wider study: Acute and convalescent COVID-19 samples came from the United States, Italy and Spain. Sources were T cells, B-cell-depleted T cells, or PBMCs; the material itself was cDNA or gDNA.

As processed by the authors: Reference gene primer amplification gave nucleated cell count estimates. Using immunoSEQ multiplex PCR, the repertoire was profiled, and TCRdb retains in-frame clones only, with some absent. V and J calls and clone size follow that table, whereas D and trimming were derived from the DNA. The sample has about 370,000 clones; roughly 86% are singletons. Patients in Seattle were enrolled during active infection, then followed longitudinally. This CDR3 contains 14 residues. The sequenced material came from peripheral blood. This chain connects TRBV21-1 to TRBJ2-7; TRBD1, the table's D call, was not compared with the DNA. TRBV21-1 is classified as a pseudogene. This clonotype was obtained from a woman between 25 and 40 years old with COVID-19, enrolled during active disease. The CDR3 region is CASSARDRAYEQYF. CDR3 sequence (DNA): TGTGCCAGCAGCGCTCGGGACAGGGCCTACGAGCAGTACTTC.